The next 16 T cell receptor beta chains were all read from a single sample in a study of blood T cell repertoires in COVID-19. Here immunoSEQ multiplex PCR was the method, and the copy in TCRdb shows in-frame clones only, minus some. The sample consists of about 100,000 clones, roughly 84% of them appearing once. The specimen sequenced was peripheral blood. These receptors originate from a human donor in a cohort sampled during active COVID-19.

The genes are TRBV29-1 and TRBJ2-7; 7 bases map to TRBD1. CDR3 length: 14 residues. The germline V gene has CDR1 SQVTM and CDR2 ANQGSEA. The V gene end was trimmed by 1 base and the J gene end by 2 bases; junction bases not matched to a gene: 5. In nucleotides, the CDR3 is TGCAGCGTTGAAGTAGCAGGGGGAACCTACGAGCAGTACTTC. Translated, it gives CSVEVAGGTYEQYF.

This clone was counted between two and nine times. This chain uses TRBV3-1 (or the pseudogene TRBV3-2) with TRBJ1-3; weak D call: TRBD1 (6 bases). This CDR3 is 16 amino acids long. Trimming took 4 bases from V and 1 from J, leaving 14 bases between them. Germline assignment: CDR1 LGHDT and CDR2 YNNKEL (reference sequence). CDR3 sequence (DNA): TGTGCCAGCAGCCGGGATACAGGGATTTCTGGAAACACCATATATTTT. Residues: CASSRDTGISGNTIYF.

The chain has TRBV2 and TRBJ1-2, with D tentatively TRBD1 (5 bases). This CDR3 comprises 15 residues. V was clipped by 7 bases and J by 4 bases, with 19 bases between them. The V gene's germline CDR1 is SNHLY and CDR2 FYNNEI. CDR3 protein: CASNMGGRGIYGYTF. The DNA for the CDR3 is TGTGCCAGCAATATGGGGGGTCGGGGGATCTATGGCTACACCTTC.

CDR3 sequence: CASSYQDRVQETQYF. CDR3 sequence (DNA): TGTGCCAGCAGTTACCAAGACAGGGTACAAGAGACCCAGTACTTC. This sequence joins TRBV6-2 or TRBV6-3 and TRBJ2-5, with 7 bases matching TRBD1. CDR1 and CDR2 from the germline V gene are MNHEY and SVGEGT. The CDR3 loop spans 15 amino acids. Losses at the gene ends were 2 bases for V and 2 bases for J; bases not matched to a gene: 5.

The chain carries TRBV18 and TRBJ2-7; no reliable D call. CDR1 is KGHSH, CDR2 LQKENI, per germline. V lost 6 bases to trimming and J lost 5 bases, with 14 bases between them. The CDR3 runs 13 residues. CDR3 bases: TGTGCCAGCTCCCCGGAGAGACTCCACGAGCAGTACTTC. It specifies CASSPERLHEQYF.

V and J are TRBV12-3 or TRBV12-4 and TRBJ1-3, with unresolved D. The CDR3 sequence is 13 residues long. V was clipped by 3 bases and J by 4 bases, with 7 bases between them. The CDR3 loop is CASSFRIGNTIYF. CDR3 coding DNA: TGTGCCAGCAGTTTCAGGATCGGAAACACCATATATTTT.

Comments on this clone: The identical CDR3 is also encoded by other nucleotide sequences in the sample. The chain employs TRBV4-3 and TRBJ1-1; D gene ambiguous. Per germline, CDR1 LGHNA and CDR2 YSLEER. Between the trimmed V and J ends, which lost 1 base and 1 base, there was a span of 4 bases. The CDR3 extends over 13 amino acids. CDR3 coding DNA: TGCGCCAGCAGCCAAGCAGGGAACACTGAAGCTTTCTTT. As protein: CASSQAGNTEAFF.

The rearrangement links TRBV9 to TRBJ2-3; 9 nucleotides line up with TRBD2. V gave up 0 bases and J gave up 6 bases; unmatched junction bases: 11. The CDR3 length is 17 residues. CDR1 and CDR2 (germline): SGDLS, YYNGEE. The CDR3 sequence is CASSVGLSGGPQDTQYF. The DNA for the CDR3 is TGTGCCAGCAGCGTAGGCCTTAGCGGGGGCCCACAGGATACGCAGTATTTT. Full variable domain (rest looked up from reference TRBV9 and TRBJ2-3): DSGVTQTPKHLITATGQRVTLRCSPRSGDLSVYWYQQSLDQGLQFLIQYYNGEERAKGNILERFSAQQFPDLHSELNLSSLELGDSALYFCASSVGLSGGPQDTQYFGPGTRLTVL.

The J gene is TRBJ2-7, the V gene TRBV21-1; TRBD1 is taken as the D call from the table, unchecked against the DNA. TRBV21-1 constitutes a pseudogene. The CDR3 has 13 amino acids. DNA for the CDR3: TGTGCCAGCAGCAAAGGACAGTTTTTTCTTCGGTACTTC. This translates into CASSKGQFFLRYF.

The chain employs TRBV2 and TRBJ1-1; tentative D call: TRBD1 (5 bases). The V gene lost 3 bases and the J gene lost 4 bases, with 9 bases spanning the gap. In germline, CDR1 is SNHLY, CDR2 FYNNEI. The CDR3 contains 13 residues. CDR3 protein: CASSEWGGTEAFF. The CDR3 nucleotides read TGTGCCAGCAGTGAGTGGGGGGGCACTGAAGCTTTCTTT.

This chain uses TRBV18 with TRBJ2-2; the D is unclear. The CDR3 is made up of 14 amino acids. Per the germline V gene, CDR1 is KGHSH and CDR2 is LQKENI. The V end lost 6 bases, the J end lost 1 base, and 9 bases lay between the germline ends. The CDR3 nucleotides are TGTGCCAGCTCCCTTCGGGTGAACACCGGGGAGCTGTTTTTT. As protein: CASSLRVNTGELFF. The whole variable domain, filled in from reference TRBV18 and TRBJ2-2, reads NAGVMQNPRHLVRRRGQEARLRCSPMKGHSHVYWYRQLPEEGLKFMVYLQKENIIDESGMPKERFSAEFPKEGPSILRIQQVVRGDSAAYFCASSLRVNTGELFFGEGSRLTVL.

This clone showed up many times. The chain has TRBV12-3 or TRBV12-4 and TRBJ1-2, with D tentatively TRBD1 (5 bases). The V end lost 8 bases, the J end lost 8 bases, and 12 bases lay between the germline ends. CDR3 size: 11 residues. CDR3: CASAGRHGYTF. The DNA of the CDR3 is TGTGCCAGCGCGGGGCGGCACGGCTACACCTTC.

The chain employs TRBV5-6 and TRBJ2-2; TRBD1 matches at 9 bases. Germline assignment: CDR1 SGHDT and CDR2 YYEEEE. CDR3 length: 15 amino acids. Trimming cost V 0 bases and J 6 bases; bases outside gene matches: 3. This CDR3 is CASSLGDRVAGELFF. CDR3 nucleotides: TGTGCCAGCAGCTTGGGGGACAGGGTGGCCGGGGAGCTGTTTTTT.

This sequence joins TRBV9 and TRBJ2-3; 11 bases align to TRBD2. V shed 0 bases, J shed 6 bases, and the junction held 0 bases outside the gene matches. Germline CDR1 and CDR2: SGDLS and YYNGEE. The CDR3 contains 14 residues. This chain's CDR3 is CASSVASGRDTQYF. Written as DNA, the CDR3 is TGTGCCAGCAGCGTAGCTAGCGGGAGGGATACGCAGTATTTT.

This clone was seen once. The chain uses TRBV28 and TRBJ2-3, with 9 nucleotides matching TRBD1. V trimming: 2 bases; J trimming: 5 bases; junction bases outside the gene matches: 8. Germline-derived CDR1 and CDR2 are MDHEN and SYDVKM. This CDR3 spans 16 amino acids. The CDR3 sequence is CASSLTGTGSIDTQYF. DNA for the CDR3: TGTGCCAGCAGTTTAACCGGGACAGGGTCAATAGATACGCAGTATTTT.

This clone appeared a few times. The chain links TRBV6-6 to TRBJ1-1; D gene uncertain. Trimming removed 6 bases from V and 11 bases from J, with 16 bases in between. Per the germline V gene, CDR1 is MNHNY and CDR2 is SVGAGI (reference sequence). There are 12 residues in the CDR3. CDR3 bases: TGTGCCAGCAGGGAGGCTGGAGGTTACGCTTTCTTT. As protein: CASREAGGYAFF.